The 9 T cell receptor beta chains below were found in one sample sequenced in a study of T-cell memory formation after mild COVID-19. Using its own MiXCR run on the 5' RACE reads, TCRdb lists one record per CDR3 protein. The sample carries approximately 65,000 distinct CDR3 sequences, over 15% recorded once. Sequenced: PBMCs or a T cell subset sorted from them (not recorded which). These receptors all stem from an adult woman who had mild COVID-19 (a few samples of this study predate the infection). Cell type and time point are not known.

The rearrangement joins TRBV4-1 to TRBJ1-1; D uncertain. With 0 bases removed from V and 1 base from J, the gap between germline ends came to 3 bases. Per the germline V gene, CDR1 is MGHRA and CDR2 is YSYEKL. The CDR3 is 13 residues long. CDR3 amino acids: CASSQEENTEAFF. DNA of the CDR3: TGCGCCAGCAGCCAAGAAGAGAACACTGAAGCTTTCTTT.

The chain joins TRBV7-9 to TRBJ2-7, with 7 bases fitting TRBD1. This CDR3 spans 16 amino acids. Germline-derived CDR1 and CDR2 are SEHNR and FQNEAQ (reference sequence). J gave up 3 bases and V 5 bases, and 13 bases lay outside the gene matches. This CDR3 is CASSRPSTGIGYEQYF. As DNA, the CDR3 is TGTGCCAGCAGCCGCCCCTCGACAGGGATAGGCTACGAGCAGTACTTC.

This chain uses TRBV29-1 with TRBJ2-5, with D tentatively TRBD2 (5 bases). V shed 4 bases and J shed 4 bases, with 16 bases lying between them. Looked up from germline, CDR1 is SQVTM and CDR2 is ANQGSEA. This CDR3 has 14 amino acids. Here the CDR3 reads CSVVPTKAVETQYF. CDR3 in DNA: TGCAGCGTTGTCCCAACCAAAGCGGTAGAGACCCAGTACTTC.

This clonotype was picked up a small number of times. One junction end disagrees with the germline gene, perhaps due to a read error. V usage is TRBV28 and J usage is TRBJ2-2; TRBD1 matches at 8 bases. The CDR3 has 18 residues. CDR1 and CDR2 (germline): MDHEN, SYDVKM. CDR3 sequence (DNA): TGTGCCAGCAGTCCATTGCTCAGGGACAGGAGGAACACCGGGGACCTGTTTTTT. Its translation is CASSPLLRDRRNTGDLFF.

V gene TRBV20-1 combines with J gene TRBJ2-5, with TRBD2 matching 8 bases. The CDR3 length is 14 residues. Germline assignment: CDR1 DFQATT and CDR2 SNEGSKA (reference sequence). The V segment lost 8 bases and the J segment 5 bases; nucleotides outside the gene matches: 13. The CDR3 sequence is CSTRVGLEAETQYF. CDR3 nucleotide sequence: TGCAGTACAAGAGTGGGACTAGAGGCGGAGACCCAGTACTTC.

This clonotype was recorded a few times. The chain carries TRBV15 and TRBJ1-1; D remains unclear. Germline loops: CDR1 LNHNV, CDR2 YYDKDF (reference sequence). This CDR3 is 14 amino acids long. V lost 0 bases to trimming and J lost 4 bases, with 9 bases between them. CDR3 DNA sequence: TGTGCCACCAGCAGAGATGGTGCCGGCACTGAAGCTTTCTTT. Its protein product is CATSRDGAGTEAFF.

This chain joins TRBV7-9 and TRBJ2-7, with 9 bases aligning to TRBD2. This CDR3 is built from 16 residues. Germline CDR1 SEHNR, CDR2 FQNEAQ (reference sequence). The V gene end was trimmed by 5 bases and the J gene end by 7 bases; junction bases not matched to a gene: 15. CDR3 coding DNA: TGTGCCAGCAGCCTTCCCCGAGGAGCGGGAGGTGATGAGCAGTACTTC. Residues: CASSLPRGAGGDEQYF.

This sequence joins TRBV4-3 and TRBJ2-7; D might be TRBD1 or TRBD2, each matching 5 bases. The CDR3 is made up of 16 amino acids. V was clipped by 0 bases and J by 3 bases, with 15 bases between them. Per germline, CDR1 LGHNA and CDR2 YSLEER. The CDR3 is CASSQDRPGGFYEQYF. CDR3 DNA sequence: TGCGCCAGCAGCCAAGATCGGCCTGGGGGTTTCTACGAGCAGTACTTC.

This clonotype was observed a handful of times. The chain uses TRBV4-3 and TRBJ1-1, with D unclear. This CDR3 is built from 15 residues. Per the germline V gene, CDR1 is LGHNA and CDR2 is YSLEER. Deletions cut 0 bases from V and 1 base from J, with 9 bases between. CDR3 amino acids: CASSQERSANTEAFF. DNA for the CDR3: TGCGCCAGCAGCCAAGAACGGTCGGCGAACACTGAAGCTTTCTTT.